Shown below are 7 T cell receptor beta chains from a single sample sequenced in a study of beta chain features in type 1 diabetes. The study, taken as a whole, reports: Shortening that was moderate but significant affected the TCRB CDR3s of Type 1 diabetes patients in all four CD4+ subsets.

The investigators reverse transcribed all of the isolated RNA, so they sequenced expressed TCRB transcripts. The method was immunoSEQ multiplex PCR; TCRdb's version includes in-frame clones alone and lacks a portion of them. The sample holds around 160,000 clones, about 9% seen once. Antigens of these TCRs are unknown. Sequencing was performed on central memory CD4+ T cells from blood. These receptors were collected from a woman aged 18-29 years with type 1 diabetes.

Notes on this clone: Other DNA sequences in the same sample also yield this CDR3. The chain recombines TRBV18 with TRBJ2-1, with D possibly matching TRBD1 (5 bases). Deletions cut 3 bases from V and 10 bases from J, with 10 bases between. CDR3 length equals 12 residues. The V gene's germline CDR1 is KGHSH and CDR2 LQKENI. The CDR3 is CASSPQGLEQFF. CDR3 nucleotide sequence: TGTGCCAGCTCACCCCAGGGTCTCGAGCAGTTCTTC. Full variable domain (remainder filled in from reference TRBV18 and TRBJ2-1): NAGVMQNPRHLVRRRGQEARLRCSPMKGHSHVYWYRQLPEEGLKFMVYLQKENIIDESGMPKERFSAEFPKEGPSILRIQQVVRGDSAAYFCASSPQGLEQFFGPGTRLTVL.

The chain employs TRBV15 and TRBJ2-2, with a weak D call TRBD1 (5 bases). The CDR3 spans 17 residues. Trimming left V 5 bases short and J 3 bases short, with 19 bases between. Germline V gives CDR1 LNHNV, CDR2 YYDKDF (reference sequence). This CDR3 is CATSGTSGRADTGELFF. CDR3 sequence (DNA): TGTGCCACCAGCGGAACGTCAGGCAGGGCGGACACCGGGGAGCTGTTTTTT. Using reference TRBV15 and TRBJ2-2 for the parts outside the CDR3, the full variable domain is DAMVIQNPRYQVTQFGKPVTLSCSQTLNHNVMYWYQQKSSQAPKLLFHYYDKDFNNEADTPDNFQSRRPNTSFCFLDIRSPGLGDTAMYLCATSGTSGRADTGELFFGEGSRLTVL.

This clone was found a few times. The chain uses TRBV28 and TRBJ1-2; 9 bases map to TRBD1. Trimming removed 5 bases from V and 0 bases from J; junction bases left unmatched: 4. Germline values: CDR1 MDHEN, CDR2 SYDVKM. The CDR3 loop spans 15 amino acids. CDR3: CASSQGQGTNYGYTF. In nucleotides, the CDR3 is TGTGCCAGCAGTCAAGGACAGGGGACTAACTATGGCTACACCTTC.

This clone turned up a few times. The gene calls are TRBV4-3 and TRBJ2-3; TRBD2 matches 8 bases. Germline V gene data show CDR1 as LGHNA and CDR2 as YSLEER. Trimming removed 3 bases from V and 1 base from J; junction bases left unmatched: 9. This CDR3 spans 17 amino acids. CDR3 amino acids: CASSQGPGGGGTDTQYF. CDR3 bases: TGCGCCAGCAGCCAGGGCCCCGGGGGGGGCGGCACAGATACGCAGTATTTT.

This clone was observed a few times. The chain couples TRBV19 to TRBJ2-7; 14 bases agree with TRBD2. The CDR3 runs 15 residues. The junction had 3 bases not matched to a gene; V was cut back by 4 bases and J by 4 bases. Germline CDR1 reads LNHDA; CDR2 reads SQIVND (reference sequence). CDR3 sequence reads: CASSTGLAGVYEQYF. CDR3 bases: TGTGCCAGTAGTACGGGACTAGCGGGAGTTTACGAGCAGTACTTC.

Many counts were recorded for this clone. The rearrangement joins TRBV11-3 to TRBJ2-1; D may be TRBD2 (6 bases). The CDR3 runs 13 residues. Trimming left V 5 bases short and J 9 bases short, with 14 bases between. The germline gives CDR1 SGHNT, CDR2 YENEEA. The CDR3 sequence: CASSATRTVEQFF. For the CDR3, the DNA is TGTGCCAGCAGCGCGACTAGGACCGTTGAGCAGTTCTTC.

In this sample, this clone turned up a few times. The V and J genes are TRBV4-2 and TRBJ2-1, with D possibly matching TRBD2 (5 bases). The CDR3 has 16 residues. In germline, CDR1 is LGHNA, CDR2 YNFKEQ. V dropped 3 bases and J dropped 1 base, with 13 bases sitting between them. As DNA, the CDR3 is TGTGCCAGCAGCCACGCCTCGGCGGGTTCCTACAATGAGCAGTTCTTC. It translates to CASSHASAGSYNEQFF.